The rows below give T cell receptor beta chains drawn from one sample of a study of siplizumab effects on memory and regulatory T cells. TCRdb's table, derived via immunoSEQ multiplex PCR, lists solely in-frame clones and lacks some. The data hold about 110,000 clones, with 93% observed a single time. The sample comprised CD4+ T cells sorted from blood. The receptors come from a human donor in good health. Both conserved end residues are part of each CDR3. Each record gives: J gene, D gene, V gene, clone size, CDR3 DNA, CDR3 protein. The D gene is left open where the match is weak. The listing skips clone size in some rows; elsewhere it reads once, few, many or a size class.

J gene: TRBJ2-7
D gene: TRBD1
V gene: TRBV5-4
clone size: -
CDR3 DNA: TGTGCCAGCAGCTCGGGACAGGGAAACTCCTACGAGCAGTACTTC
CDR3 protein: CASSSGQGNSYEQYF

J gene: TRBJ1-3
D gene: -
V gene: TRBV29-1
clone size: -
CDR3 DNA: TGCAGCGCGGTTACAGGGTTTGGAAACACCATATATTTT
CDR3 protein: CSAVTGFGNTIYF

J gene: TRBJ1-1
D gene: TRBD1
V gene: TRBV6-1
clone size: -
CDR3 DNA: TGTGCCAGCAGTGAAGCGTTGAGGGGGCCCGCTTTCTTT
CDR3 protein: CASSEALRGPAFF

J gene: TRBJ1-3
D gene: -
V gene: TRBV30
clone size: few
CDR3 DNA: TGTGCCTGGAGGGGTGCAGGAAACACCATATATTTT
CDR3 protein: CAWRGAGNTIYF

J gene: TRBJ2-3
D gene: TRBD2
V gene: TRBV10-3
clone size: -
CDR3 DNA: TGTGCCATCAGTGAGCCCAGCGGGAGGCCTACACCTAGCACAGATACGCAGTATTTT
CDR3 protein: CAISEPSGRPTPSTDTQYF

J gene: TRBJ1-1
D gene: -
V gene: TRBV21-1
clone size: -
CDR3 DNA: TGTGCCAGCAGCCGCCGGACAGGCCCCGGGGACACTGAAGCTTTCTTT
CDR3 protein: CASSRRTGPGDTEAFF

J gene: TRBJ2-2
D gene: -
V gene: TRBV6-5
clone size: -
CDR3 DNA: TGTGCCAGCAGTTACCGGCCTACCCTTACCGGGGAGCTGTTTTTT
CDR3 protein: CASSYRPTLTGELFF

J gene: TRBJ2-1
D gene: TRBD2
V gene: TRBV9
clone size: once
CDR3 DNA: TGTGCCAGCAGCGGGCAGACTAGCGGGAGTGAAAATGAGCAGTTCTTC
CDR3 protein: CASSGQTSGSENEQFF

J gene: TRBJ2-2
D gene: -
V gene: TRBV9
clone size: -
CDR3 DNA: TGTGCCAGCGAGCAGGGGATGAACACCGGGGAGCTGTTTTTT
CDR3 protein: CASEQGMNTGELFF

J gene: TRBJ2-2
D gene: -
V gene: TRBV7-9
clone size: once
CDR3 DNA: TGTGCCAGCAGCTTAGCGCGGCAGGGAGGAACCGGGGAGCTGTTTTTT
CDR3 protein: CASSLARQGGTGELFF

J gene: TRBJ2-4
D gene: -
V gene: TRBV2
clone size: -
CDR3 DNA: TGTGCCAGCAGGAAAGAGGCAGGGGTGATCGAAAACATTCAGTACTTC
CDR3 protein: CASRKEAGVIENIQYF

J gene: TRBJ2-1
D gene: TRBD2
V gene: TRBV19
clone size: -
CDR3 DNA: TGTGCCAGTAGTACATCTAGCGGGAAAAGTGGAAGAAAGGTCTTC
CDR3 protein: CASSTSSGKSGRKVF

J gene: TRBJ2-5
D gene: -
V gene: TRBV5-1
clone size: -
CDR3 DNA: TGCGCCAGCCCGAACAACCCGACCAGGACACGCGACAAGAAGACCCAGTACTTC
CDR3 protein: CASPNNPTRTRDKKTQYF

J gene: TRBJ1-6
D gene: -
V gene: TRBV6-6
clone size: -
CDR3 DNA: TGTGCCAGCAGTTCGAGGCAGCTTAATTCACCCCTCCACTTT
CDR3 protein: CASSSRQLNSPLHF

J gene: TRBJ1-4
D gene: -
V gene: TRBV6-4
clone size: -
CDR3 DNA: TGTGCCGGCGAGGATTGGGAAAAACTGTTTTTT
CDR3 protein: CAGEDWEKLFF

J gene: TRBJ1-4
D gene: -
V gene: TRBV6-5
clone size: -
CDR3 DNA: TGTGCCAGCAGTTATTGGGGTTCGGGAAATGAAAAACTGTTTTTT
CDR3 protein: CASSYWGSGNEKLFF

J gene: TRBJ1-1
D gene: -
V gene: TRBV20-1
clone size: once
CDR3 DNA: TGCAGTGCTAGAGATGGCCCTGAAGCTTTCTTT
CDR3 protein: CSARDGPEAFF

J gene: TRBJ2-1
D gene: -
V gene: TRBV30
clone size: few
CDR3 DNA: TGTGCCTGGAGTCCCTCTAGCGCGTACAATGAGCAGTTCTTC
CDR3 protein: CAWSPSSAYNEQFF

J gene: TRBJ1-2
D gene: TRBD1
V gene: TRBV5-8
clone size: once
CDR3 DNA: TGTGCCAGCAGCTTGGCTGGGACAGAATACTATGGCTACACCTTC
CDR3 protein: CASSLAGTEYYGYTF

J gene: TRBJ1-3
D gene: -
V gene: TRBV5-4
clone size: -
CDR3 DNA: TGTGCCAGCAGCTCCCGGGCCTCGGGCCCTGGAAACACCATATATTTT
CDR3 protein: CASSSRASGPGNTIYF

J gene: TRBJ2-2
D gene: -
V gene: TRBV10-3
clone size: -
CDR3 DNA: TGTGCCACCACACATAGGACGAACACCGGGGAGCTGTTTTTT
CDR3 protein: CATTHRTNTGELFF

J gene: TRBJ1-1
D gene: -
V gene: TRBV6-5
clone size: -
CDR3 DNA: TGTGCCAGCACCGGAAACTTGTACACTGAAGCTTTCTTT
CDR3 protein: CASTGNLYTEAFF

J gene: TRBJ1-4
D gene: -
V gene: TRBV19
clone size: -
CDR3 DNA: TGTGCCAGTATGAATGGAGTTTTTAATGAAAAACTGTTTTTT
CDR3 protein: CASMNGVFNEKLFF

J gene: TRBJ2-5
D gene: -
V gene: TRBV19
clone size: -
CDR3 DNA: TGTGCCAGTAGGCACAGGGATGGAGAGACCCAGTACTTC
CDR3 protein: CASRHRDGETQYF

J gene: TRBJ1-1
D gene: TRBD1
V gene: TRBV11-3
clone size: -
CDR3 DNA: TGTGCCAGCAGCTTACCGGGGACAGGGAACACTGAAGCTTTCTTT
CDR3 protein: CASSLPGTGNTEAFF

J gene: TRBJ2-2
D gene: -
V gene: TRBV4-3
clone size: -
CDR3 DNA: TGCGCCAGCAGCCAAGATTGGACCGGGGAGCTGTTTTTT
CDR3 protein: CASSQDWTGELFF

J gene: TRBJ1-2
D gene: -
V gene: TRBV19
clone size: -
CDR3 DNA: TGTGCCAGTAGTATGCGTCAGAACTATGGCTACACCTTC
CDR3 protein: CASSMRQNYGYTF

J gene: TRBJ1-2
D gene: -
V gene: TRBV2
clone size: -
CDR3 DNA: TGTGCCAGCAGGGAGGGGCCCTATGGCTACACCTTC
CDR3 protein: CASREGPYGYTF

J gene: TRBJ1-4
D gene: -
V gene: TRBV5-1
clone size: -
CDR3 DNA: TGCGCCAGCAGGGGGGTTGAGGGAACGAATGAAAAACTGTTTTTT
CDR3 protein: CASRGVEGTNEKLFF

J gene: TRBJ1-2
D gene: -
V gene: TRBV27
clone size: -
CDR3 DNA: TGTGCCAGCAGTTTAATTGGGGGCTACTATGGCTACACCTTC
CDR3 protein: CASSLIGGYYGYTF

J gene: TRBJ2-4
D gene: TRBD2
V gene: TRBV11-2
clone size: -
CDR3 DNA: TGTGCCAGCAGCTTAGGGACTAGCGGGAGTATAAACATTCAGTACTTC
CDR3 protein: CASSLGTSGSINIQYF

J gene: TRBJ1-2
D gene: TRBD1
V gene: TRBV7-6
clone size: -
CDR3 DNA: TGTGCCAGCAGCTTGGGACAGGGGCCGATTAACTATGGCTACACCTTC
CDR3 protein: CASSLGQGPINYGYTF

J gene: TRBJ1-4
D gene: -
V gene: TRBV7-9
clone size: -
CDR3 DNA: TGTGCCAGCAGCTTAGCGGAGGTCCTTAATGAAAAACTGTTTTTT
CDR3 protein: CASSLAEVLNEKLFF

J gene: TRBJ2-5
D gene: TRBD2
V gene: TRBV10-3
clone size: -
CDR3 DNA: TGTGCCATCAGTGAGCCACCACTAGCGGGGGGACCTGAGACCCAGTACTTC
CDR3 protein: CAISEPPLAGGPETQYF

J gene: TRBJ1-2
D gene: -
V gene: TRBV11-2
clone size: -
CDR3 DNA: TGTGCCAGCAGCTTAGCCAGGACAAGTAGTTATGGCTACACCTTC
CDR3 protein: CASSLARTSSYGYTF

J gene: TRBJ2-6
D gene: -
V gene: TRBV6-5
clone size: -
CDR3 DNA: TGTGCCAGCAGTTACAGGAGCGTCTCTGGGGCCAACGTCCTGACTTTC
CDR3 protein: CASSYRSVSGANVLTF